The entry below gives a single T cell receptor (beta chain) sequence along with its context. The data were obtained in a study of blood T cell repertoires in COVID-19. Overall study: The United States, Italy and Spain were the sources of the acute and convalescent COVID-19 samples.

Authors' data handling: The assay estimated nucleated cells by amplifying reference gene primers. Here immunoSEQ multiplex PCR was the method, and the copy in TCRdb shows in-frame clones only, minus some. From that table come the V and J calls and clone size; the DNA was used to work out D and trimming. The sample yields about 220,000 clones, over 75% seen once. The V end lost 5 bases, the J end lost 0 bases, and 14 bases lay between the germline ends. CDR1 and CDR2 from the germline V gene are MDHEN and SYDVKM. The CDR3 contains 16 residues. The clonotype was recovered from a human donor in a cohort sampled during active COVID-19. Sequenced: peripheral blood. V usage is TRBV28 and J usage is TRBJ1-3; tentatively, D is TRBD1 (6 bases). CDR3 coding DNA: TGTGCCAGCAGTAAACAGGGATCGCTCTCTGGAAACACCATATATTTT. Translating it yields CASSKQGSLSGNTIYF.